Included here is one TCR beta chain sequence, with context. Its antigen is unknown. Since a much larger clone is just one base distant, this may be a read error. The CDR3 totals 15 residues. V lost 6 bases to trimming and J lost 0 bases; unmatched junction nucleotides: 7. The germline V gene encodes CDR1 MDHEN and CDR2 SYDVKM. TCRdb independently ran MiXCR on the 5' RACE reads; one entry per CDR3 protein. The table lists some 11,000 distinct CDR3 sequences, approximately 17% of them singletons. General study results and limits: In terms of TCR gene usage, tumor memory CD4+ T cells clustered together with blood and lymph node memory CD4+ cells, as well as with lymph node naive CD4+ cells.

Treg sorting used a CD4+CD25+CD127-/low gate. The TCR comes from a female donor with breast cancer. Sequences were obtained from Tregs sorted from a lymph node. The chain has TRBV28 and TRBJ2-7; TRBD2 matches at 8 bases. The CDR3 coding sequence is TGTGCCAGCAGCGCCAGCGGGAGCCCCTCCTACGAGCAGTACTTC. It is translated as CASSASGSPSYEQYF.